This T cell receptor beta chain emerged from a study of regulatory T cells in long-lasting Graves disease. Looking at the study overall: Persistent Graves' disease meant over 5 years of antithyroid drugs with positive TSH receptor antibodies. Study-level points and caveats: Persistent disease was characterized by preferential usage of TRBV28, TRBJ1-2 and TRBJ2-5. Analyses excluded thyroid tissue, covering peripheral blood alone.

This clonotype showed up many times. The target antigen is unknown. The CDR3 extends over 14 amino acids. The V gene lost 4 bases and the J gene lost 6 bases, with 16 bases spanning the gap. CDR3-region Arm-PCR and iRepertoire HTBI primers produced the TCR beta libraries. TCRdb reprocessed the multiplex PCR reads via MiXCR and lists one record per CDR3 protein. The sample consists of around 460,000 distinct CDR3 sequences, about 20% of them appearing once. The time point: persistent/refractory GD, antithyroid drugs over 5 years with positive TRAb. PBMC RNA served as the TCR library source. Nine milliliters of peripheral blood were taken and placed in EDTA tubes.

The chain has TRBV12-3 or TRBV12-4 and TRBJ2-7; D ambiguous. This sequence originates from a female donor with Graves disease. The material was peripheral blood mononuclear cells (PBMCs), obtained when the disease was refractory, from a patient treated with antithyroid drugs. CDR3 coding DNA: TGTGCCAGCAGTTCCGAACCCAATAGGTTCGAGCAGTACTTC. This translates into CASSSEPNRFEQYF.